A single sample gave rise to the 4 T cell receptor beta chains below, sequenced in a study of blood T cell repertoires in COVID-19. Profiled with immunoSEQ multiplex PCR; TCRdb holds only in-frame clones, not every one. Altogether about 33,000 clones are present, roughly 88% being singletons, with the ten largest covering around 2%. The material sequenced was peripheral blood. These TCRs come from a human donor in a cohort sampled during active COVID-19.

The chain has TRBV7-9 and TRBJ1-2; a weak D match, TRBD1 (6 bases). This CDR3 contains 16 residues. Germline V CDR1 and CDR2: SEHNR, FQNEAQ (reference sequence). With 4 bases removed from V and 7 bases from J, the gap between germline ends came to 22 bases. In DNA, the CDR3 is TGTGCCAGCAGCTCATGGCGGACAGTAAAGGTGTTTGGCTACACCTTC. This sequence encodes CASSSWRTVKVFGYTF.

This clone was counted a single time. V gene TRBV5-1 combines with J gene TRBJ1-1; 7 nucleotides agree with TRBD1. This CDR3 region has 13 residues. Losses at the gene ends were 4 bases for V and 7 bases for J; bases not matched to a gene: 7. Germline-derived CDR1 and CDR2 are SGHRS and YFSETQ. The CDR3 DNA sequence: TGCGCCAGCAGCGTAGGACAGGTCGGTGAAGCTTTCTTT. Its translation is CASSVGQVGEAFF.

The CDR3 DNA reads as TGTGCCAGTAGTATAGGGCAGGGTAATGAAAAACTGTTTTTT. Amino acid sequence: CASSIGQGNEKLFF. The chain is built from TRBV19 and TRBJ1-4; maybe TRBD1 (5 bases). This CDR3 contains 14 residues. Germline CDR1 and CDR2: LNHDA and SQIVND (reference sequence). V gave up 1 base and J gave up 4 bases, with 7 bases separating them.

The rearrangement joins TRBV7-9 to TRBJ1-5; tentatively, D is TRBD1 (6 bases). The V gene lost 0 bases and the J gene lost 0 bases, with 6 bases spanning the gap. Germline CDR1 reads SEHNR; CDR2 reads FQNEAQ (reference sequence). The CDR3 runs 15 residues. The CDR3: CASSLAQGSNQPQHF. CDR3 DNA sequence: TGTGCCAGCAGCTTAGCACAGGGTAGCAATCAGCCCCAGCATTTT. Combining the CDR3 with reference TRBV7-9 and TRBJ1-5 gives the whole variable domain DTGVSQNPRHKITKRGQNVTFRCDPISEHNRLYWYRQTLGQGPEFLTYFQNEAQLEKSRLLSDRFSAERPKGSFSTLEIQRTEQGDSAMYLCASSLAQGSNQPQHFGDGTRLSIL.